This is a list of T cell receptor beta chains from one sample in a study of breast tumors, draining lymph nodes, adjacent tissues. TCRdb processed the multiplex PCR reads anew with MiXCR; each CDR3 protein has one entry. The table lists approximately 230,000 distinct CDR3 sequences, nearly 35% of them singletons. Input material: axillary lymph node tissue. The receptors were gathered from a female donor with breast cancer. Some clones in this sample may be carry-over from other donors' samples. CDR3s include the opening cysteine and the closing phenylalanine or tryptophan. Each record gives: CDR3 protein, V gene, J gene.

CDR3aa: CASSLGGLAGGPLF
v_gene: TRBV18
j_gene: TRBJ2-1

CDR3aa: CASSRDRANEQYF
v_gene: TRBV11-3
j_gene: TRBJ2-7

CDR3aa: CASSLGGRGTEAFF
v_gene: TRBV7-2
j_gene: TRBJ1-1

CDR3aa: CASSLVLASDTQYF
v_gene: TRBV5-6
j_gene: TRBJ2-3

CDR3aa: CSTEPEPRYTF
v_gene: TRBV29-1
j_gene: TRBJ1-2

CDR3aa: CASSPSGSIYNEQFF
v_gene: TRBV18
j_gene: TRBJ2-1

CDR3aa: CASSPNWGEQGRMYTF
v_gene: TRBV12-3/TRBV12-4
j_gene: TRBJ1-2

CDR3aa: CASIDHTLGRGRDYGYTF
v_gene: TRBV19
j_gene: TRBJ1-2

CDR3aa: CASSFGAGGLNEQYF
v_gene: TRBV7-9
j_gene: TRBJ2-7

CDR3aa: CSAPRPESSSEQYF
v_gene: TRBV20-1
j_gene: TRBJ2-7

CDR3aa: CASSSTTELSYNEQFF
v_gene: TRBV7-8
j_gene: TRBJ2-1

CDR3aa: CASSLRGRAYEQYF
v_gene: TRBV11-3
j_gene: TRBJ2-7

CDR3aa: CATSTFANTGELFF
v_gene: TRBV24-1
j_gene: TRBJ2-2

CDR3aa: CASSLGDRAGSGNTIYF
v_gene: TRBV7-9
j_gene: TRBJ1-3

CDR3aa: CTGGQGGSGNTIYF
v_gene: TRBV29-1
j_gene: TRBJ1-3

CDR3aa: CASSLAGVPEQFF
v_gene: TRBV11-2
j_gene: TRBJ2-1

CDR3aa: CASTRTGGMNTEAFF
v_gene: TRBV5-1
j_gene: TRBJ1-1

CDR3aa: CASSEAIYGYTF
v_gene: TRBV6-1
j_gene: TRBJ1-2

CDR3aa: CASTPGTVSEAFF
v_gene: TRBV19
j_gene: TRBJ1-1

CDR3aa: CASSVGGQGDGGYTF
v_gene: TRBV25-1
j_gene: TRBJ1-2

CDR3aa: CASSYSREYGYTF
v_gene: TRBV6-5
j_gene: TRBJ1-2

CDR3aa: CASSLSTGTQYF
v_gene: TRBV12-3/TRBV12-4
j_gene: TRBJ2-5

CDR3aa: CASSLHLQGGTQYF
v_gene: TRBV7-2
j_gene: TRBJ2-5

CDR3aa: CSAKELAGQGNSPLHF
v_gene: TRBV20-1
j_gene: TRBJ1-6

CDR3aa: CASSHRASGGGNEQFF
v_gene: TRBV4-1
j_gene: TRBJ2-1

CDR3aa: CASSQVTDTGELFF
v_gene: TRBV4-1
j_gene: TRBJ2-2

CDR3aa: CSARGPPSYYNEQFF
v_gene: TRBV20-1
j_gene: TRBJ2-1

CDR3aa: CASLMGTYNQPQHF
v_gene: TRBV7-6
j_gene: TRBJ1-5

CDR3aa: CASSTGLYNEQFF
v_gene: TRBV19
j_gene: TRBJ2-1

CDR3aa: CASGEGGETQPQHF
v_gene: TRBV6-6
j_gene: TRBJ1-5

CDR3aa: CASSPGQADTDFF
v_gene: TRBV5-1
j_gene: TRBJ2-1

CDR3aa: CATKPGGADTQYF
v_gene: TRBV15
j_gene: TRBJ2-3

CDR3aa: CASSRGTNTGNTIYF
v_gene: TRBV19
j_gene: TRBJ1-3

CDR3aa: CASSGSSTGELFF
v_gene: TRBV7-8
j_gene: TRBJ2-2

CDR3aa: CASTRGGMEVILTF
v_gene: TRBV12-3/TRBV12-4
j_gene: TRBJ2-6